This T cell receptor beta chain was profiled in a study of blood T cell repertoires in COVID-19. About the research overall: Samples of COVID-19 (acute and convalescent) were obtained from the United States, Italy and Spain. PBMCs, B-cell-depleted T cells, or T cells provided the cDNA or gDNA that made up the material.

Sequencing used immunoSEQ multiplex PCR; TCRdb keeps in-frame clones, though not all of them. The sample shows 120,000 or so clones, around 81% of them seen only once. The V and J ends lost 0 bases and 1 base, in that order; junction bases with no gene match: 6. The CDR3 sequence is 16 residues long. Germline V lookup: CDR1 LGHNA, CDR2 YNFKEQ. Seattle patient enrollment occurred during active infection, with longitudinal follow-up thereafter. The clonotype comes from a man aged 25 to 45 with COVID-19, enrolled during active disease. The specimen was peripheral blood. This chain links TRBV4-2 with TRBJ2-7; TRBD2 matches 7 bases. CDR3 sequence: CASSQDQASGSYEQYF. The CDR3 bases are TGTGCCAGCAGCCAAGATCAAGCTAGCGGTTCCTACGAGCAGTACTTC.